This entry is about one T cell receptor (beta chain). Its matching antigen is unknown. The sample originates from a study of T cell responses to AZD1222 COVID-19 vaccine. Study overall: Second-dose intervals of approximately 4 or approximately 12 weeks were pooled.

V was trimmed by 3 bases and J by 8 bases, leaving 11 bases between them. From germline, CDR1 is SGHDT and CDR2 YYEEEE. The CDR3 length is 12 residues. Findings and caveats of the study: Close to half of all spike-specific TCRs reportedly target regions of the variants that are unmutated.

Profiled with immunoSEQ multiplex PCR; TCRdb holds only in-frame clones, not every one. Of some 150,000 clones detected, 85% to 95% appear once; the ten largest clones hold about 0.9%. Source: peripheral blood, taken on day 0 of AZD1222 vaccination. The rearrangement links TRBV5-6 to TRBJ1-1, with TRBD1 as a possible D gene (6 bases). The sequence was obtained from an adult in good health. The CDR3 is CASSSGVSEAFF. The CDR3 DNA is TGTGCCAGCAGCTCAGGGGTTTCGGAAGCTTTCTTT.